These T cell receptor beta chains were read from a single sample in a study of beta chain features in type 1 diabetes. This table comes from immunoSEQ multiplex PCR, and its TCRdb copy is limited to in-frame clones, with some not included. The repertoire has around 100,000 clones, around 30% of them found once; the top ten carry about 0.49%. The sample consisted of central memory CD4+ T cells from blood. All receptors derive from a young woman with type 1 diabetes. The CDR3 runs from the conserved cysteine through the conserved F or W. Fields, in order: V gene, D gene, J gene, clone size, CDR3 DNA, CDR3 protein. A D gene is named only where the DNA matches it firmly. Clone size is not always given. Where it is, it says once, few, many or a class for expanded clones.

V: TRBV18; D: .; J: TRBJ2-5; size: .; DNA: TGTGCCAGCTCACCAGGGCACCTCCAAGAGACCCAGTACTTC; CDR3: CASSPGHLQETQYF
V: TRBV6-1; D: TRBD1; J: TRBJ1-2; size: .; DNA: TGTGCCAGCAGCCCCGGGACAGGTGGCTACACCTTC; CDR3: CASSPGTGGYTF
V: TRBV7-9; D: TRBD2; J: TRBJ2-1; size: .; DNA: TGTGCCAGCAGCTTAGTGGTACAGCGGGAGATTCCTGAGCAGTTCTTC; CDR3: CASSLVVQREIPEQFF
V: TRBV21-1; D: .; J: TRBJ2-5; size: .; DNA: TGTGCCAGCAGCAAACAGGGAGAGACCCAGTACTTC; CDR3: CASSKQGETQYF
V: TRBV28; D: .; J: TRBJ1-2; size: .; DNA: TGTGCCAGCAGTTTACGGACAAACTATGGCTACACCTTC; CDR3: CASSLRTNYGYTF
V: TRBV10-3; D: TRBD2; J: TRBJ2-1; size: .; DNA: TGTGCCATCAGGACCTCGGGACTAGCGGGAGAGGGGGAGCAGTTCTTC; CDR3: CAIRTSGLAGEGEQFF
V: TRBV29-1; D: TRBD1; J: TRBJ1-2; size: few; DNA: TGCAGCGTTGGCGACAGGGGGAACTATGGCTACACCTTC; CDR3: CSVGDRGNYGYTF
V: TRBV6-5; D: TRBD1; J: TRBJ2-6; size: few; DNA: TGTGCCAGCGGAAGGGACAGGCCTGGGGCCAACGTCCTGACTTTC; CDR3: CASGRDRPGANVLTF
V: TRBV28; D: .; J: TRBJ2-3; size: .; DNA: TGTGCCAGCAGTTCCAACTCCCTCGGGCAGGGCAAAGATACGCAGTATTTT; CDR3: CASSSNSLGQGKDTQYF
V: TRBV11-1; D: .; J: TRBJ2-1; size: few; DNA: TGTGCCAGCAGCCCCAGAGACAGGTTGTCCTACAATGAGCAGTTCTTC; CDR3: CASSPRDRLSYNEQFF
V: TRBV30; D: .; J: TRBJ2-7; size: few; DNA: TGTGCCTGCCGGGCGGTGTGGGGGGACGAGCAGTACTTC; CDR3: CACRAVWGDEQYF
V: TRBV5-1; D: TRBD1; J: TRBJ2-1; size: many; DNA: TGCGCCAGCAGCGTGGGGCAGGGGGCTTACAATGAGCAGTTCTTC; CDR3: CASSVGQGAYNEQFF
V: TRBV18; D: .; J: TRBJ2-5; size: few; DNA: TGTGCCAGCTCACCACCGAGCGTAGAGACCCAGTACTTC; CDR3: CASSPPSVETQYF
V: TRBV9; D: .; J: TRBJ2-5; size: .; DNA: TGTGCCAGCAGCCCAGGGGTGGGAGGGCTCAGGGAGACCCAGTACTTC; CDR3: CASSPGVGGLRETQYF
V: TRBV9; D: .; J: TRBJ2-1; size: few; DNA: TGTGCCAGCTCTCCCGGAGTGAACAATGAGCAGTTCTTC; CDR3: CASSPGVNNEQFF
V: TRBV2; D: TRBD2; J: TRBJ2-3; size: .; DNA: TGTGCCAGCAGTCTAGCGGGGAGCACAGATACGCAGTATTTT; CDR3: CASSLAGSTDTQYF
V: TRBV6-1; D: .; J: TRBJ1-2; size: .; DNA: TGTGCCAGCAGTGAAGTAGCAGGGGACCGTGGCTACACCTTC; CDR3: CASSEVAGDRGYTF
V: TRBV7-2; D: TRBD1; J: TRBJ1-2; size: .; DNA: TGTGCCAGCAGCTTAGCGTGGCAGGGGGATGGCTACACCTTC; CDR3: CASSLAWQGDGYTF
V: TRBV6-5; D: .; J: TRBJ2-5; size: .; DNA: TGTGCCAGCAGTTACCCTGGGGCGGAGACCCAGTACTTC; CDR3: CASSYPGAETQYF
V: TRBV12-5; D: TRBD2; J: TRBJ2-3; size: few; DNA: TGTGCTAGTTCACCGGGACTAGGGTCCACAGATACGCAGTATTTT; CDR3: CASSPGLGSTDTQYF
V: TRBV7-2; D: .; J: TRBJ2-1; size: .; DNA: TGTGCCAGCAGCTTAGCCGGGCGGGTGGATGAGCAGTTCTTC; CDR3: CASSLAGRVDEQFF
V: TRBV5-5; D: .; J: TRBJ2-1; size: .; DNA: TGTGCCAGCAGCTTGGCCCCCTACTCCTACAATGAGCAGTTCTTC; CDR3: CASSLAPYSYNEQFF
V: TRBV6-1; D: TRBD1; J: TRBJ2-2; size: few; DNA: TGTGCCAGCAGTCTGACAGGGGCAGGGACCGGGGAGCTGTTTTTT; CDR3: CASSLTGAGTGELFF
V: TRBV30; D: TRBD1; J: TRBJ2-5; size: .; DNA: TGTGCCTGGAGTGTGGGGACAGAGCAAGAGACCCAGTACTTC; CDR3: CAWSVGTEQETQYF
V: TRBV5-1; D: TRBD2; J: TRBJ2-3; size: .; DNA: TGCGCCAGCCAGTGGACTAGCGGGAGCCCAGATACGCAGTATTTT; CDR3: CASQWTSGSPDTQYF
V: TRBV7-3; D: .; J: TRBJ2-2; size: few; DNA: TGTGCCAGCAGCTTATCGGGAGCCGGGGAGCTGTTTTTT; CDR3: CASSLSGAGELFF
V: TRBV6-5; D: TRBD2; J: TRBJ2-1; size: .; DNA: TGTGCCAGCAAGTTAGCGGGAGTCTACAATGAGCAGTTCTTC; CDR3: CASKLAGVYNEQFF
V: TRBV7-2; D: TRBD1; J: TRBJ2-7; size: .; DNA: TGTGCCAGCAGCGGGACAGGGGTATCCTACGAGCAGTACTTC; CDR3: CASSGTGVSYEQYF
V: TRBV20-1; D: TRBD1; J: TRBJ1-1; size: .; DNA: TGCAGTGCTAGATCCGACAGGGCAGCTTTCTTT; CDR3: CSARSDRAAFF
V: TRBV2; D: TRBD1; J: TRBJ2-3; size: few; DNA: TGTGCCAGCAGTGAACAAGGGGGCTTCGGCACAGATACGCAGTATTTT; CDR3: CASSEQGGFGTDTQYF
V: TRBV29-1; D: .; J: TRBJ1-2; size: .; DNA: TGCAGCGTTGAAAACCAATCGGTAGGGGGGGAGGGCTACACCTTC; CDR3: CSVENQSVGGEGYTF
V: TRBV9; D: TRBD2; J: TRBJ2-2; size: .; DNA: TGTGCCAGCAGCGTAAGCGGGGCATACACCGGGGAGCTGTTTTTT; CDR3: CASSVSGAYTGELFF
V: TRBV2; D: TRBD2; J: TRBJ2-1; size: .; DNA: TGTGCCAGCACCTCCGGGACTATTTTGGCCGAGCAGTTCTTC; CDR3: CASTSGTILAEQFF
V: TRBV7-2; D: .; J: TRBJ2-5; size: few; DNA: TGTGCCAGCAGCATAAGGGGGGGACACCCTCAGAGCATCCAAGAGACCCAGTACTTC; CDR3: CASSIRGGHPQSIQETQYF
V: TRBV5-1; D: .; J: TRBJ2-2; size: few; DNA: TGCGCCAGCAGCCAAGGGGGTACCGGGGAGCTGTTTTTT; CDR3: CASSQGGTGELFF
V: TRBV7-9; D: TRBD1; J: TRBJ2-1; size: .; DNA: TGTGCCAGCAGCCACCGGTTAGGGGACAGAGTTGGCAATGAGCAGTTCTTC; CDR3: CASSHRLGDRVGNEQFF
V: TRBV4-1; D: .; J: TRBJ1-1; size: few; DNA: TGCGCCAGCAGCCAAGACGAGGGCACTGAAGCTTTCTTT; CDR3: CASSQDEGTEAFF
V: TRBV4-3; D: .; J: TRBJ1-2; size: .; DNA: TGCGCCAGCAGCCAAGAAAATCCAGGGACTTATGGCTACACCTTC; CDR3: CASSQENPGTYGYTF
V: TRBV28; D: .; J: TRBJ1-4; size: few; DNA: TGTGCCAGCAGTTTGTCGCAGGGGATTGAAAAACTGTTTTTT; CDR3: CASSLSQGIEKLFF
V: TRBV18; D: TRBD2; J: TRBJ2-7; size: .; DNA: TGTGCCAGCTCACTAAATGGACTAGCTGGCCACGAGCAGTACTTC; CDR3: CASSLNGLAGHEQYF
V: TRBV27; D: TRBD2; J: TRBJ2-7; size: .; DNA: TGTGCCAGCAGTTTCGGTATGGGAGGGTACGAGCAGTACTTC; CDR3: CASSFGMGGYEQYF
V: TRBV20-1; D: .; J: TRBJ1-1; size: few; DNA: TGCAGTGCTAGTCCCGACAATGAAGCTTTCTTT; CDR3: CSASPDNEAFF
V: TRBV5-8; D: .; J: TRBJ1-1; size: .; DNA: TGTGCCAGCTCAGCAAGGGGTTTGAACACTGAAGCTTTCTTT; CDR3: CASSARGLNTEAFF
V: TRBV11-3; D: .; J: TRBJ1-1; size: .; DNA: TGTGCCAGCAGCTCCCTAGGAGGGTCCGAAGCTTTCTTT; CDR3: CASSSLGGSEAFF
V: TRBV2; D: TRBD2; J: TRBJ2-3; size: .; DNA: TGTGCCAGCACGCGGGAGAAGTACGGGACAGATACGCAGTATTTT; CDR3: CASTREKYGTDTQYF
V: TRBV18; D: .; J: TRBJ2-1; size: .; DNA: TGTGCCAGCTCACCACCCAGCGGTCCCTACAATGAGCAGTTCTTC; CDR3: CASSPPSGPYNEQFF
V: TRBV7-2; D: TRBD1; J: TRBJ2-2; size: few; DNA: TGTGCCAGCAGCTCAGGGACAGGGTGGACCGGGGAGCTGTTTTTT; CDR3: CASSSGTGWTGELFF
V: TRBV4-1; D: TRBD2; J: TRBJ2-7; size: .; DNA: TGCGCCAGCAGCCAAGCCGACTTCCTAGCGGGAGGGTCCTACGAGCAGTACTTC; CDR3: CASSQADFLAGGSYEQYF
V: TRBV18; D: .; J: TRBJ1-1; size: .; DNA: TGTGCCAGCTCACCGGCTCCGAACACTGAAGCTTTCTTT; CDR3: CASSPAPNTEAFF